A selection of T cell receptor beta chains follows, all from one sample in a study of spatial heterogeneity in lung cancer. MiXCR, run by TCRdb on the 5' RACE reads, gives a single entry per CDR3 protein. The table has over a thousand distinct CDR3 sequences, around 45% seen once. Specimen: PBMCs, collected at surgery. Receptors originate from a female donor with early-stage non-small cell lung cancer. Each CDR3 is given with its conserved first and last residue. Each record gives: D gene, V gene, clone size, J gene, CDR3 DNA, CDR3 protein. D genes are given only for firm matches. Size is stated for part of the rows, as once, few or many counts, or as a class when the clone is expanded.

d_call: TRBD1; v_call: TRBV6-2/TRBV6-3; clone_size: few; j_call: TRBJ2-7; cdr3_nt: TGTGCCAGCAGTTACGGGCGGACAGGGGGCTCCTACGAGCAGTACTTC; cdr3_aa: CASSYGRTGGSYEQYF
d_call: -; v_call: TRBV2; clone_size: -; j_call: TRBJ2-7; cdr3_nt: TGTGCCAGCAGTGAAAGGGTGGGGACCCTTGACGAGCAGTACTTC; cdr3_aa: CASSERVGTLDEQYF
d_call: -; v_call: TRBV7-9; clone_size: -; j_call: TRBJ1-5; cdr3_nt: TGTGCCAGCAGCTCCGTGGGGCCAGGCAATCAGCCCCAGCATTTT; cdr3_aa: CASSSVGPGNQPQHF
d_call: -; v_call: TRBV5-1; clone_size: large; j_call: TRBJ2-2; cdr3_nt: TGCGCCAGCAGCGGGAAGGGACGTACCCTCCCGAGTACCGGGGAGCTGTTTTTT; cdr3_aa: CASSGKGRTLPSTGELFF
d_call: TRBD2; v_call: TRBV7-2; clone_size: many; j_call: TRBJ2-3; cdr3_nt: TGTGCCAGCAGCTCGACTAGCGGGTTAAGAGATACGCAGTATTTT; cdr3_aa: CASSSTSGLRDTQYF
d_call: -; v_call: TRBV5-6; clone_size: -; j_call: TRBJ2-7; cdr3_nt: TGTGCCAGCAGCCGGGGTTACGAGCAGTACTTC; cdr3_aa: CASSRGYEQYF
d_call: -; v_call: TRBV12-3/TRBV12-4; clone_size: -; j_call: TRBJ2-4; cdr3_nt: TGTGCCAGCAGTTTAGGAGGAGGCAAAAACATTCAGTACTTC; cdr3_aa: CASSLGGGKNIQYF
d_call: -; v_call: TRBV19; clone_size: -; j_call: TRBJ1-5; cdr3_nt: TGTGCCAGTAGCCTAAACTCCAATCAGCCCCAGCATTTT; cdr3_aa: CASSLNSNQPQHF
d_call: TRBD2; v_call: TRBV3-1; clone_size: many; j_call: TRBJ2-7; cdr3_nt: TGTGCCAGCAGCCAAGATGCTAGCGGGAGTGCCGAGCAGTACTTC; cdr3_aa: CASSQDASGSAEQYF
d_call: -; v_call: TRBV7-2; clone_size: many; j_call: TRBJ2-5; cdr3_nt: TGTGCCAGCAGCGAACAAGAGACCCAGTACTTC; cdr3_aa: CASSEQETQYF
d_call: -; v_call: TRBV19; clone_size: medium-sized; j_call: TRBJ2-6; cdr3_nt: TGTGCCACTGGCGCGGGCTACTCTGGGGCCAACGTCCTGACTTTC; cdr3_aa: CATGAGYSGANVLTF
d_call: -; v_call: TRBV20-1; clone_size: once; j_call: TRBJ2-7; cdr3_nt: TGCAGTGCTAGAGATGGTACTAGGGGCCTTTACGAGCAGTACTTC; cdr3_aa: CSARDGTRGLYEQYF
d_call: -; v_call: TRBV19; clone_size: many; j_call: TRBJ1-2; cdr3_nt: TGTGCCAGTAGCACAATCCGGGTTGACATGACTGGCGTATATGGCTACACCTTC; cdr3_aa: CASSTIRVDMTGVYGYTF
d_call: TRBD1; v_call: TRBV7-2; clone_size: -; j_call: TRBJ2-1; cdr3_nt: TGTGCCAGCAGCAGGGACAGGGGCACGTACAATGAGCAGTTCTTC; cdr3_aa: CASSRDRGTYNEQFF
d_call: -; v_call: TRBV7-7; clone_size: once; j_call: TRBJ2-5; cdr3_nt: TGTGCTAGCAGCTTAGGGGGGCAAGAGACCCAGTACTTC; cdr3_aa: CASSLGGQETQYF
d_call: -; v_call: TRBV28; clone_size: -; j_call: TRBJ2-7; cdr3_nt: TGTGCCAGCAGTTTATTATTGTCCGGCTGGTACTCCTACGAGCAGTACTTC; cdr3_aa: CASSLLLSGWYSYEQYF
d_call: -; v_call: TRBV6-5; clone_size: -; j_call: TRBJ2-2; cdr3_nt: TGTGCCAGCAGTCGACAGGGACTCGCCGGGGAGCTGTTTTTT; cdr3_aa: CASSRQGLAGELFF
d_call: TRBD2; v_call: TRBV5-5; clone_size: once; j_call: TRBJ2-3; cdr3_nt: TGTGCCAGCAGCTTGGGTAGCGGGGCAGGCACAGATACGCAGTATTTT; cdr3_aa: CASSLGSGAGTDTQYF
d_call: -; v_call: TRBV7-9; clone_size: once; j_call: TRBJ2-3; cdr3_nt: TGTGCCAGCAGCTTAGCAGGGTTTAGCACAGATACGCAGTATTTT; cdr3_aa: CASSLAGFSTDTQYF
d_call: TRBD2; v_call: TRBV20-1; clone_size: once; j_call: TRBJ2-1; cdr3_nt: TGCAGTGCCGCAGGACTGGGGAGGGCCAATGAGCAGTTCTTC; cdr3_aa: CSAAGLGRANEQFF
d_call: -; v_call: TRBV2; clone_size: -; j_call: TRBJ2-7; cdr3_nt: TGTGCCAGCAGTGGACAGGGAGGAACCTACGAGCAGTACTTC; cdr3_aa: CASSGQGGTYEQYF
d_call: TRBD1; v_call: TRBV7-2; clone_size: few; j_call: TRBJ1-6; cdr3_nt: TGTGCCAGCAGCTCGCCGGGACAGGGTAATTCACCCCTCCACTTT; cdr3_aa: CASSSPGQGNSPLHF
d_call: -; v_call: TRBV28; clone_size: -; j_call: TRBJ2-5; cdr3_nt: TGTGCCAGCAGTTCGGAGGTTCTTCAGTACTTC; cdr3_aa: CASSSEVLQYF
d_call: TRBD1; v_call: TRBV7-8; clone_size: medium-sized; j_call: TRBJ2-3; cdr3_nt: TGTGCCAGCAGCCCGCGGACAGGGATGGGCACAGATACGCAGTATTTT; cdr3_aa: CASSPRTGMGTDTQYF
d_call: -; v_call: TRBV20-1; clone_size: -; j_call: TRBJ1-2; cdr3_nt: TGCAGTGCAAGAAAACCCGCGGAGGGTCGCTATGGCTACACCTTC; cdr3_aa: CSARKPAEGRYGYTF
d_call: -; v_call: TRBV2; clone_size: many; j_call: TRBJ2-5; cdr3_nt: TGTGCCAGCAGTGACCGGACTACTAAGAGTGGGACCCAGTACTTC; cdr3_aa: CASSDRTTKSGTQYF
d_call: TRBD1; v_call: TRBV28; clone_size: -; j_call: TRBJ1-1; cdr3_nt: TGTGCCAGCAGTTTGTTGGACAGGGGGAACACTGAAGCTTTCTTT; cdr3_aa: CASSLLDRGNTEAFF
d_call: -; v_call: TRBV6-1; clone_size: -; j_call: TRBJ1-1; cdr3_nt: TGTGCCAGCAGTCCGCCTGAGGGGACAGCTTTCTTT; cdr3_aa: CASSPPEGTAFF
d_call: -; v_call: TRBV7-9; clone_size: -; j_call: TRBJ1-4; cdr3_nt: TGTGCCAGCAGCTTAGCGTTGGAGGATAGTGAAAAACTGTTTTTT; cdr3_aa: CASSLALEDSEKLFF
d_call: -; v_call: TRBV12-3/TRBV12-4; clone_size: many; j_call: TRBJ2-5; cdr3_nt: TGTGCCAGCAGTTTAGGGTTGGTGCTGGAGACCCAGTACTTC; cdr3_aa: CASSLGLVLETQYF
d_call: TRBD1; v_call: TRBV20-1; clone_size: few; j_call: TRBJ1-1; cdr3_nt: TGCAGTGCTAGTTCGGCAGGGGGCTTTTCCACTGAAGCTTTCTTT; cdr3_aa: CSASSAGGFSTEAFF
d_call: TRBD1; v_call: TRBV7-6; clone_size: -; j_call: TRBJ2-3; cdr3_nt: TGTGCCAGCAGCTTAATGACAGGGTCAGATACGCAGTATTTT; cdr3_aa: CASSLMTGSDTQYF
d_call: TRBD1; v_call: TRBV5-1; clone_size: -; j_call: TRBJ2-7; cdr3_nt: TGCGCCAGCACCCGGGGGCAGGGGGCTGAAGAGCAGTACTTC; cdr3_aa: CASTRGQGAEEQYF